This T cell receptor beta chain was sequenced for a study of blood T cell repertoires in COVID-19. Across the study: The United States, Italy and Spain supplied acute and convalescent COVID-19 samples. Nucleic acid was either cDNA or gDNA, and it came from T cells, B-cell-depleted T cells, or PBMCs.

Original processing methods: Amplification from reference gene primers served as the basis for estimated nucleated cell counts. This table comes from immunoSEQ multiplex PCR, and its TCRdb copy is limited to in-frame clones, with some not included. The D gene and trimming were derived from the DNA, and the V and J assignments and clone size from that table. The repertoire holds about 130,000 clones, with about 80% as singletons. The CDR3 runs to 14 residues. The germline V gene has CDR1 SGHAT and CDR2 FQNNGV. Trimming took 0 bases from V and 2 from J, leaving 5 bases between them. This receptor was taken from a woman aged 55-70 years with acute or convalescent COVID-19. The V and J genes are TRBV11-2 and TRBJ1-5; D unresolved. The specimen was peripheral blood. The CDR3 coding sequence is TGTGCCAGCAGCTTAGACGGGGGCAATCAGCCCCAGCATTTT. Residues: CASSLDGGNQPQHF.